The 29 T cell receptor beta chains listed next were all sequenced from one sample in a study of metastatic and nonmetastatic thyroid tumors. Prior to thyroid surgery, none of the patients had received any treatment. With MiXCR, TCRdb called clones anew from the PCR reads. The sample includes around 50,000 clones, 25% to 30% of them seen just once. The sequenced material came from blood. These receptors were collected from a female donor with papillary thyroid cancer or a benign thyroid nodule (not recorded which). Some clones in this sample may be carry-over from other donors' samples.

In this sample, this clone turned up a few times. This chain links TRBV19 with TRBJ2-7, with a weak D call TRBD2 (5 bases). CDR3 length equals 14 residues. Germline V CDR1 and CDR2: LNHDA, SQIVND (reference sequence). Trimming left V 0 bases short and J 2 bases short, with 8 bases between. DNA for the CDR3: TGTGCCAGTAGTATAGATAGCGCAACCTACGAGCAGTACTTC. Its protein product is CASSIDSATYEQYF.

The chain recombines TRBV12-3 or TRBV12-4 with TRBJ1-2, with D possibly being TRBD1 (5 bases). With 11 bases removed from V and 4 bases from J, the gap between germline ends came to 20 bases. The CDR3 is made up of 14 amino acids. In DNA, the CDR3 is TGTGCCTGCCCCCCAAGGGGTTTATTCTATGGCTACACCTTC. Translation: CACPPRGLFYGYTF.

This chain connects TRBV12-3 or TRBV12-4 to TRBJ1-5, with 7 bases matching TRBD1. The CDR3 consists of 14 residues. Trimming at V came to 5 bases and at J to 5 bases, leaving 6 bases not matched to a gene. In DNA form, the CDR3 reads TGTGCCAGCAGTCCTGGGGACAGTCATCAGCCCCAGCATTTT. Its translation: CASSPGDSHQPQHF.

This clone has only a few counts. The chain employs TRBV15 and TRBJ1-3; tentatively, D is TRBD1 (5 bases). With 6 bases removed from V and 0 bases from J, the gap between germline ends came to 9 bases. Per the germline V gene, CDR1 is LNHNV and CDR2 is YYDKDF (reference sequence). The CDR3 covers 14 residues. Here the CDR3 DNA reads TGTGCCACCAGGGGGGGAGGCTCTGGAAACACCATATATTTT. It codes for CATRGGGSGNTIYF.

The chain is built from TRBV2 and TRBJ1-2; D may be TRBD1 (5 bases). Germline CDR1 reads SNHLY; CDR2 reads FYNNEI. CDR3 size: 15 residues. Deletions cut 2 bases from V and 4 bases from J, with 14 bases between. In nucleotides, the CDR3 is TGTGCCAGCAGTGAATTTGTGTCAGGGACCTATGGCTACACCTTC. It translates to CASSEFVSGTYGYTF.

This clone showed up just a few times. V usage is TRBV6-1 and J usage is TRBJ2-7, with D possibly matching TRBD1 (5 bases). Germline V gene sequence: CDR1 MNHNS, CDR2 SASEGT. V dropped 2 bases and J dropped 6 bases, with 17 bases sitting between them. CDR3 length equals 15 residues. The CDR3 is CASSEQAGPRGEQYF. CDR3 coding DNA: TGTGCCAGCAGTGAACAAGCAGGGCCTAGGGGCGAGCAGTACTTC.

The V and J genes are TRBV2 and TRBJ1-1, with TRBD1 as a possible D gene (6 bases). The CDR3 sequence is 13 residues long. Trimming removed 7 bases at V and 3 bases at J, with 12 bases between. CDR1 SNHLY and CDR2 FYNNEI come from the germline V gene. Here the CDR3 DNA reads TGTGCCAGCACCGCACAGGGTTACACTGAAGCTTTCTTT. This encodes CASTAQGYTEAFF.

The chain links TRBV5-1 to TRBJ1-2; D is uncertain. Germline-derived CDR1 and CDR2 are SGHRS and YFSETQ. This CDR3 region has 14 residues. The V gene lost 4 bases and the J gene lost 5 bases, with 15 bases spanning the gap. Here the CDR3 reads CASSQPGVQYGYTF. The CDR3 nucleotides are TGCGCCAGCAGCCAGCCCGGTGTGCAGTATGGCTACACCTTC.

This clone was counted between two and nine times. V gene TRBV4-2 combines with J gene TRBJ2-2; 8 bases match TRBD1. V trimming: 4 bases; J trimming: 6 bases; junction bases outside the gene matches: 10. Germline loops: CDR1 LGHNA, CDR2 YNFKEQ. CDR3 length: 16 amino acids. For the CDR3, the DNA is TGTGCCAGCAGCCCAAGACAGGGGTCTTTGGCCGGGGAGCTGTTTTTT. Its translation: CASSPRQGSLAGELFF.

This clone was seen at least ten times. The gene calls are TRBV7-6 and TRBJ2-3; 9 bases agree with TRBD2. This CDR3 spans 16 amino acids. CDR1 SGHVS and CDR2 FNYEAQ come from the germline V gene. Germline trimming cut 5 bases from V and 3 bases from J; bases unmatched to any gene: 9. The CDR3 region is CASSLRPSGMTDTQYF. The CDR3 nucleotides are TGTGCCAGCAGCCTTAGGCCTAGCGGGATGACAGATACGCAGTATTTT.

This sequence joins TRBV5-1 and TRBJ2-1; 7 bases line up with TRBD2. Losses at the gene ends were 7 bases for V and 6 bases for J; bases not matched to a gene: 13. CDR1 is SGHRS and CDR2 is YFSETQ in the germline V gene. This CDR3 is 15 amino acids long. CDR3 DNA: TGCGCCAGCGGTTGGGGTGCGGGAGAGAGCAATGAGCAGTTCTTC. As protein: CASGWGAGESNEQFF.

The chain is built from TRBV15 and TRBJ2-1, with D perhaps matching TRBD1 (6 bases). Trimming removed 0 bases at V and 10 bases at J, with 16 bases between. This CDR3 is built from 15 residues. Germline lookup yields CDR1 LNHNV and CDR2 YYDKDF (reference sequence). Here the CDR3 DNA reads TGTGCCACCAGCAGAGATGGGGGCCCCGAGGAGGAGCAGTTCTTC. This translates into CATSRDGGPEEEQFF.

This clone was found a few times. V usage is TRBV19 and J usage is TRBJ1-2; the match to TRBD1 covers 9 bases. Looked up from germline, CDR1 is LNHDA and CDR2 is SQIVND (reference sequence). The CDR3 loop spans 15 amino acids. V lost 5 bases to trimming and J lost 7 bases; unmatched junction nucleotides: 11. The CDR3 spells CASSPYPDRGAGYTF. As DNA, the CDR3 is TGTGCCAGTAGTCCCTACCCGGACAGGGGAGCTGGCTACACCTTC.

The chain is built from TRBV6-1 and TRBJ2-3; TRBD2 might be the D (6 bases). The CDR3 contains 14 residues. The V gene lost 3 bases and the J gene lost 3 bases, with 10 bases spanning the gap. The germline CDR1 and CDR2 sequences are MNHNS and SASEGT. The CDR3 bases are TGTGCCAGCAGTGAGCGGCGGGAAACAGATACGCAGTATTTT. The encoded protein is CASSERRETDTQYF.

The rearrangement links TRBV20-1 to TRBJ1-2, with TRBD1 as a possible D gene (5 bases). V was trimmed by 2 bases and J by 4 bases, leaving 11 bases between them. Germline CDR1 is DFQATT and CDR2 is SNEGSKA (reference sequence). There are 13 residues in the CDR3. The CDR3 loop is CSARPGLGYGYTF. The CDR3, as DNA: TGCAGTGCTAGACCGGGGCTCGGCTATGGCTACACCTTC.

Ten or more counts support this clone. The CDR3 spells CASQREGQNEQYF. CDR3 coding DNA: TGTGCCAGTCAGCGGGAGGGCCAAAACGAGCAGTACTTC. The rearrangement links TRBV19 to TRBJ2-7; 10 bases align to TRBD2. Germline-derived CDR1 and CDR2 are LNHDA and SQIVND (reference sequence). CDR3 length: 13 amino acids. With V trimmed by 8 bases and J by 5 bases, 6 bases remained unmatched.

The V and J genes are TRBV6-1 and TRBJ1-2; no clear D gene. Germline-derived CDR1 and CDR2 are MNHNS and SASEGT. The CDR3 sequence is 14 residues long. V lost 6 bases, J lost 4 bases, and 15 bases lay in between. Here the CDR3 reads CASSPTANPYGYTF. The CDR3, as DNA: TGTGCCAGCAGCCCCACAGCTAACCCCTATGGCTACACCTTC.

In its sample, this clone was seen many times. The V call is TRBV30, the J call TRBJ1-3; 7 bases match TRBD1. The V segment lost 2 bases and the J segment 3 bases; nucleotides outside the gene matches: 4. Germline CDR1 reads GTSNPN; CDR2 reads SVGIG (reference sequence). This CDR3 region has 14 residues. The CDR3 DNA reads as TGTGCCTGGAGTCCGACAGGGAGTGGAAACACCATATATTTT. Its translation: CAWSPTGSGNTIYF.

This clone has a single count. The chain links TRBV9 to TRBJ2-5, with D unclear. Germline V CDR1 and CDR2: SGDLS, YYNGEE. Between the trimmed V and J ends, which lost 2 bases and 5 bases, there was a span of 13 bases. This CDR3 is built from 14 residues. The CDR3 spells CASSVTGLGETQYF. CDR3 DNA sequence: TGTGCCAGCAGCGTCACCGGGCTCGGGGAGACCCAGTACTTC. Using reference TRBV9 and TRBJ2-5 for the parts outside the CDR3, the full variable domain is DSGVTQTPKHLITATGQRVTLRCSPRSGDLSVYWYQQSLDQGLQFLIQYYNGEERAKGNILERFSAQQFPDLHSELNLSSLELGDSALYFCASSVTGLGETQYFGPGTRLLVL.

The chain has TRBV20-1 and TRBJ2-1; the match to TRBD2 covers 9 bases. The CDR3 sequence is 14 residues long. V was pared by 3 bases and J by 13 bases, with 13 bases of the junction left unmatched. The germline V gene encodes CDR1 DFQATT and CDR2 SNEGSKA (reference sequence). CDR3 region: CSARSAGGLKEQFF. CDR3 nucleotide sequence: TGCAGTGCTAGGTCGGCGGGAGGGCTTAAGGAACAGTTCTTC.

V and J are TRBV20-1 and TRBJ2-5; tentative D call: TRBD1 (5 bases). Looked up from germline, CDR1 is DFQATT and CDR2 is SNEGSKA (reference sequence). V gave up 1 base and J gave up 5 bases, with 11 bases separating them. CDR3 length: 13 amino acids. The CDR3 nucleotides read TGCAGTGCTAGAGTCCCAGCAGGGGAGACCCAGTACTTC. Amino acid sequence: CSARVPAGETQYF.

This clone turned up a few times. The chain is built from TRBV2 and TRBJ1-5, with 7 positions matching TRBD1. The CDR3 runs to 13 residues. CDR1 and CDR2 from the germline V gene are SNHLY and FYNNEI. The J segment lost 9 bases and the V segment lost 6 bases, leaving 8 bases of the junction unmatched. CDR3 DNA sequence: TGTGCCAGCAGCGAGAGGGGGCGTATGCCCCAGCATTTT. Translated, it gives CASSERGRMPQHF.

The rearrangement links TRBV11-2 to TRBJ2-1; 11 nucleotides align to TRBD2. Trimming at V came to 5 bases and at J to 12 bases, leaving 15 bases not matched to a gene. Germline lookup yields CDR1 SGHAT and CDR2 FQNNGV. There are 16 residues in the CDR3. For the CDR3, the DNA is TGTGCCAGCAGCCCACAAGCCACTAGCGGGAGTCTTCGGCAGTTCTTC. Its protein product is CASSPQATSGSLRQFF.

This clone showed up just a few times. This rearrangement joins TRBV7-9 to TRBJ2-7; no firm D call. The CDR3 has 12 amino acids. Trimming shortened V by 2 bases and J by 3 bases, and 5 bases separated the two germline ends. The germline CDR1 and CDR2 sequences are SEHNR and FQNEAQ (reference sequence). For the CDR3, the DNA is TGTGCCAGCAGCTTAATAGGCTACGAGCAGTACTTC. It encodes CASSLIGYEQYF.

This clone was seen a few times. The chain has TRBV28 and TRBJ2-7; TRBD2 matches 7 bases. CDR3 length: 14 residues. The germline CDR1 and CDR2 sequences are MDHEN and SYDVKM. Trimming cost V 2 bases and J 3 bases; bases outside gene matches: 4. The CDR3 region is CASSLAPGGYEQYF. The CDR3 DNA is TGTGCCAGCAGTTTAGCCCCGGGGGGCTACGAGCAGTACTTC.

As to this clone: This sequence may be a read error, since a much larger clone differs from it by one base. The genes are TRBV9 and TRBJ1-2; D is uncertain. The V gene lost 6 bases and the J gene lost 6 bases, with 9 bases spanning the gap. Germline V gene lookup returns CDR1 SGDLS and CDR2 YYNGEE. The CDR3 contains 11 residues. The CDR3 DNA sequence: TGTGCCAGCATCGCACCAAATGGCTACACCTTC. Its translation is CASIAPNGYTF.

This chain joins TRBV2 and TRBJ2-7; the D gene could be TRBD1 or TRBD2 (5 bases each). In germline, CDR1 is SNHLY, CDR2 FYNNEI. V lost 6 bases to trimming and J lost 2 bases, with 26 bases between them. The CDR3 has 18 residues. The CDR3 DNA reads TGTGCCAGCAGCGGGGACCTTGTACTCACTCAACGGGCCTACGAGCAGTACTTC. It yields the protein CASSGDLVLTQRAYEQYF.

The CDR3 nucleotides are TGTGCCAGTACCCCCAAGGCAGTTCCCTACGAGCAGTACTTC. This sequence encodes CASTPKAVPYEQYF. The J gene is TRBJ2-7, the V gene TRBV19; D is unclear. The CDR3 spans 14 residues. From germline, CDR1 is LNHDA and CDR2 SQIVND (reference sequence). The V and J ends lost 7 bases and 2 bases respectively, with 15 bases between them.

The gene calls are TRBV27 and TRBJ2-1, with 12 bases lining up with TRBD2. The CDR3 covers 18 residues. Looked up from germline, CDR1 is MNHEY and CDR2 is SMNVEV (reference sequence). Germline trimming cut 6 bases from V and 9 bases from J; bases unmatched to any gene: 18. DNA of the CDR3: TGTGCCAGCAGCCTCATCGACGGATTGACTAGCGGGAGATGTGAGCAGTTCTTC. It encodes CASSLIDGLTSGRCEQFF.